Below, 15 T cell receptor beta chains from the same sample are listed, as sequenced in a study of T cell changes during pregnancy in multiple sclerosis. Generated by immunoSEQ multiplex PCR, the TCRdb table keeps only in-frame clones and is missing some. The sample lists about 52,000 clones, around 92% occurring once. Sequencing used CD4+ T cells from peripheral blood mononuclear cells, obtained in the third trimester of pregnancy. The receptor source for this set is a female donor with multiple sclerosis, enrolled in a pregnancy study.

The CDR3 is CASSRGTGLSNSPLHF. CDR3 nucleotides: TGCGCCAGCAGCCGTGGGACAGGCCTTAGTAATTCACCCCTCCACTTT. The chain has TRBV4-1 and TRBJ1-6, with 8 bases aligning to TRBD1. Germline V gene data show CDR1 as MGHRA and CDR2 as YSYEKL. V gave up 4 bases and J gave up 6 bases; unmatched junction bases: 8. This CDR3 comprises 16 residues.

The count of this clone is one. The rearrangement links TRBV9 to TRBJ1-4; D ambiguous. Per germline, CDR1 SGDLS and CDR2 YYNGEE. V lost 3 bases, J lost 3 bases, and 3 bases lay in between. The CDR3 length is 12 residues. CDR3 DNA: TGTGCCAGCAGCGGAGCTAATGAAAAACTGTTTTTT. This encodes CASSGANEKLFF.

The rearrangement joins TRBV5-1 to TRBJ2-3; 9 positions agree with TRBD2. Trimming cost V 9 bases and J 2 bases; bases outside gene matches: 10. Germline V gene sequence: CDR1 SGHRS, CDR2 YFSETQ. The CDR3 extends over 15 amino acids. CDR3 sequence reads: CAIVAGGGFTDTQYF. In DNA, the CDR3 is TGCGCCATCGTCGCGGGGGGGGGTTTCACAGATACGCAGTATTTT.

This sequence joins TRBV23-1 and TRBJ1-2, with D tentatively TRBD1 (5 bases). TRBV23-1 is recorded as an ORF, its role being uncertain. The V end lost 0 bases, the J end lost 5 bases, and 16 bases lay between the germline ends. The CDR3 runs 16 residues. Here the CDR3 DNA reads TGCGCCAGCAGTCAATCGAACGACAGAATAGGATATGGCTACACCTTC. Protein product: CASSQSNDRIGYGYTF.

The chain combines TRBV6-5 with TRBJ2-2, with D tentatively TRBD1 (5 bases). V lost 6 bases, J lost 6 bases, and 8 bases lay in between. CDR1 MNHEY and CDR2 SVGAGI come from the germline V gene. This CDR3 has 12 amino acids. The CDR3 sequence: CASRGLAGELFF. Written as DNA, the CDR3 is TGTGCCAGCAGGGGGCTCGCCGGGGAGCTGTTTTTT.

The chain has TRBV9 and TRBJ2-7; perhaps TRBD1 as D (5 bases). This CDR3 region has 14 residues. V lost 0 bases and J 3 bases, leaving 10 bases between the germline ends. Germline CDR1 SGDLS, CDR2 YYNGEE. The CDR3 protein is CASSVAPGNYEQYF. The DNA of the CDR3 is TGTGCCAGCAGCGTAGCTCCAGGGAACTACGAGCAGTACTTC.

For the CDR3, the DNA is TGTGCCAGCAGCTCAGGACAGGGACTTAATCAGCCCCAGCATTTT. It translates to CASSSGQGLNQPQHF. The rearrangement joins TRBV5-4 to TRBJ1-5; TRBD1 agrees at 8 bases. Trimming took 3 bases from V and 4 from J; bases not matched to a gene: 6. The germline CDR1 and CDR2 sequences are SGHNT and YYREEE (reference sequence). This CDR3 is built from 15 residues.

The chain recombines TRBV5-6 with TRBJ2-7; TRBD1 aligns across 7 bases. This CDR3 spans 13 amino acids. Germline-derived CDR1 and CDR2 are SGHDT and YYEEEE. With V trimmed by 1 base and J by 7 bases, 5 bases remained unmatched. CDR3 in DNA: TGTGCCAGCAGCTTGAGGGGGCGAGGGGAGCAGTACTTC. Its translation: CASSLRGRGEQYF.

This chain links TRBV5-4 with TRBJ1-3, with 9 bases that match TRBD1. Germline loops: CDR1 SGHNT, CDR2 YYREEE (reference sequence). This CDR3 contains 17 residues. V trimming: 2 bases; J trimming: 1 base; junction bases outside the gene matches: 7. The CDR3 region is CASSLSGTGWSGNTIYF. The DNA of the CDR3 is TGTGCCAGCAGCTTATCCGGGACAGGGTGGTCTGGAAACACCATATATTTT.

This sequence joins TRBV5-1 and TRBJ2-7; 8 bases are shared with TRBD1. The CDR3 is made up of 14 amino acids. The germline gives CDR1 SGHRS, CDR2 YFSETQ. V shed 7 bases and J 3 bases; nucleotides not matched to a gene: 9. The CDR3 is CASASKTGDYEQYF. The CDR3 region has the DNA TGCGCCAGCGCCTCCAAGACAGGGGACTACGAGCAGTACTTC.

The chain recombines TRBV29-1 with TRBJ1-1, with D perhaps TRBD1 (5 bases). Germline lookup yields CDR1 SQVTM and CDR2 ANQGSEA. V dropped 3 bases and J dropped 11 bases, with 13 bases sitting between them. The CDR3 runs to 11 residues. CDR3 sequence: CSVDSGVRAFF. In DNA, the CDR3 is TGCAGCGTTGATTCGGGGGTGAGGGCTTTCTTT.

CDR3 in amino acids: CASSLPIRVGYNQPQHF. CDR3 in DNA: TGTGCCAGCAGCTTGCCTATTCGGGTTGGGTACAATCAGCCCCAGCATTTT. The chain joins TRBV5-8 to TRBJ1-5, with unresolved D. From germline, CDR1 is SGHTS and CDR2 YDEGEE. The CDR3 is 17 residues long. V was clipped by 1 base and J by 3 bases, with 17 bases between them.

This chain connects TRBV18 to TRBJ1-4; D is possibly TRBD1 (5 bases). In germline, CDR1 is KGHSH, CDR2 LQKENI. Trimming removed 3 bases at V and 0 bases at J, with 5 bases between. The CDR3 sequence is 14 residues long. For the CDR3, the DNA is TGTGCCAGCTCACCGACAGCAACTAATGAAAAACTGTTTTTT. This codes for CASSPTATNEKLFF.

This clone was seen only once. The chain links TRBV9 to TRBJ1-2; D is possibly TRBD1 (5 bases). Germline CDR1 is SGDLS and CDR2 is YYNGEE. V was pared by 4 bases and J by 0 bases, with 16 bases between. The CDR3 runs to 16 residues. The CDR3 nucleotides read TGTGCCAGCAGCCGTTCGACAGACAACACTAACTATGGCTACACCTTC. The encoded protein is CASSRSTDNTNYGYTF.

The chain has TRBV7-6 and TRBJ1-4; no clear D. V gave up 1 base and J gave up 0 bases, with 6 bases separating them. Germline loops: CDR1 SGHVS, CDR2 FNYEAQ. The CDR3 totals 15 residues. CDR3 sequence reads: CASSLDRATNEKLFF. The CDR3 DNA follows: TGTGCCAGCAGCTTAGACAGAGCAACTAATGAAAAACTGTTTTTT.